This paragraph covers one TCR beta chain sequence. This record belongs to a study of blood T cell repertoires in COVID-19. Turning to the study itself: Samples representing acute and convalescent COVID-19 were sourced from the United States, Italy and Spain. Sample material is recorded as cDNA or gDNA derived from T cells, B-cell-depleted T cells, or PBMCs.

The CDR3 is 14 residues long. CDR1 is MNHEY, CDR2 SVGAGI, per germline. The V end was cut by 6 bases, the J end by 3 bases, with 14 bases between. In the original workflow: How many nucleated cells were present was estimated from reference gene primer amplification. Generated by immunoSEQ multiplex PCR, the TCRdb table keeps only in-frame clones and is missing some. The V and J calls and the clone size are those of that table, but D and trimming were determined from the DNA. The sample yields some 200,000 clones, around 86% seen once. The V gene is TRBV6-5, the J gene TRBJ1-2; TRBD1 is a possible D gene (6 bases). The sample consisted of peripheral blood. This receptor was obtained from a man older than 75 with acute or convalescent COVID-19. The DNA for the CDR3 is TGTGCCAGCAGAACAGGGACCGCTCACTATGGCTACACCTTC. It is translated as CASRTGTAHYGYTF.